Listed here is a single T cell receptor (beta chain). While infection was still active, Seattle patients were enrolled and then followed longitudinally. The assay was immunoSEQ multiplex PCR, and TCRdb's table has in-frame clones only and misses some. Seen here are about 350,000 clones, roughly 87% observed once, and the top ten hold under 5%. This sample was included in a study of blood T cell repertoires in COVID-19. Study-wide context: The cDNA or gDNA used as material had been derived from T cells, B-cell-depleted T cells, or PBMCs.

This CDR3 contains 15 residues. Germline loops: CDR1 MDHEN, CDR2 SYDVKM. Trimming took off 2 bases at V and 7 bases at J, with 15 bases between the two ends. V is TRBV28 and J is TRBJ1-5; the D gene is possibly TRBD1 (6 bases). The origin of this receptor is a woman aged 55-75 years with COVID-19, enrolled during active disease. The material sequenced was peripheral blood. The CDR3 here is CASSLRQGWFQPQHF. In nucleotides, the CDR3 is TGTGCCAGCAGTTTAAGGCAGGGGTGGTTCCAGCCCCAGCATTTT.